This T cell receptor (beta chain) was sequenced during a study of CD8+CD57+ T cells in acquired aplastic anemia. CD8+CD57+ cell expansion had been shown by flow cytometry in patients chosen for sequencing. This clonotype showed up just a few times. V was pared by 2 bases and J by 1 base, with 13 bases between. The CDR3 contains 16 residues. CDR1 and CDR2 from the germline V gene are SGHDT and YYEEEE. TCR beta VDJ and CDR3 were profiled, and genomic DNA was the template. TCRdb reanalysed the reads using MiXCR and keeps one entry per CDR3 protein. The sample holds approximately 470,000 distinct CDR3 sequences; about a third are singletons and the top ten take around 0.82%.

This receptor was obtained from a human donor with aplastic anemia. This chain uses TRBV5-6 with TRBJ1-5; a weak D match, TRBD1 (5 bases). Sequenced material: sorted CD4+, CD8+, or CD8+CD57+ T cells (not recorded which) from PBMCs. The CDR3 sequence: CASSFGGTGSNQPQHF. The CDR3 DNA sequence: TGTGCCAGCAGCTTTGGTGGGACGGGGAGCAATCAGCCCCAGCATTTT.